The subject of this entry is one T cell receptor (beta chain). Its cognate antigen is unknown. Preparing the TCRbeta library involved the use of unique molecular identifiers. TCRdb re-called the PCR reads through MiXCR, storing one row per CDR3 protein. This table has some 460,000 distinct CDR3 sequences, 16% appearing once. The data originate from a study of T-cell reconstitution after alpha-beta-depleted transplantation in children. The ends were cut back, 3 bases at V and 0 bases at J, with 9 bases in the middle. There are 15 residues in the CDR3. Broader study findings: Alpha-beta T cells about two months after transplant reportedly derived from several hundred expanded graft clones. One year post-transplant, T-cell counts and diversity were largely derived from T cells produced anew. The high TCRbeta diversity at day 60 in some patients came from surviving recipient T cells and thymic progenitors.

This TCR was sampled from a boy younger than two who had a stem cell transplant for Wiskott-Aldrich syndrome, so the T cells may come from the graft donor. This chain connects TRBV12-3 or TRBV12-4 to TRBJ2-4; D is unresolved. The specimen was PBMCs, mostly from graft donor cells, collected 360 days after TCRalphabeta/CD19-depleted stem cell transplant. The CDR3 DNA follows: TGTGCCAGCAGTTTGATAGGGATAGCCAAAAACATTCAGTACTTC. Translated: CASSLIGIAKNIQYF.